This TCR beta chain was obtained from a study of Graves' ophthalmopathy and Graves' hyperthyroidism. Regarding the study as a whole: Ophthalmopathy progression prediction by the model yielded a sensitivity of approximately 70% and a specificity of roughly 74%.

There are 14 residues in the CDR3. Germline assignment: CDR1 SGHRS and CDR2 YFSETQ. The V end was cut by 5 bases, the J end by 4 bases, with 15 bases between. This clonotype was observed at least ten times. The antigen is undetermined. RNA transcripts were the source from which TCR beta CDR3 regions were amplified. The workflow started with a first-round RT-PCR run with HTBI primers and then moved on to a second-round multiplex PCR. TCRdb reprocessed the multiplex PCR reads via MiXCR and lists one record per CDR3 protein. Seen here are 650,000 to 900,000 distinct CDR3 sequences, approximately 40% observed once, and the top ten hold approximately 46%.

This sequence was found in an adult man with Graves' ophthalmopathy. The sequenced material came from peripheral blood. The rearrangement uses TRBV5-1 and TRBJ2-5; D uncertain. CDR3 coding DNA: TGCGCCAGCAGATACCAGCCGAAGGGAGAGACCCAGTACTTC. Protein product: CASRYQPKGETQYF. Based on the CDR3 plus reference TRBV5-1 and TRBJ2-5, the full variable domain is KAGVTQTPRYLIKTRGQQVTLSCSPISGHRSVSWYQQTPGQGLQFLFEYFSETQRNKGNFPGRFSGRQFSNSRSEMNVSTLELGDSALYLCASRYQPKGETQYFGPGTRLLVL.